These 26 T cell receptor beta chains share one sample of origin, sequenced in a study of T cell responses to AZD1222 COVID-19 vaccine. TCRdb's copy holds only in-frame clones and misses some; the assay was immunoSEQ multiplex PCR. The sample contains 75,000 to 90,000 clones, around 90% of which appear only once. The sequencing here drew on peripheral blood, taken 28 days after the second AZD1222 dose. Receptor source: an adult who received the AZD1222 COVID-19 vaccine.

The chain combines TRBV10-2 with TRBJ1-2; TRBD1 matches at 12 bases. The CDR3 is 14 residues long. Per germline, CDR1 WSHSY and CDR2 SAAADI. J gave up 8 bases and V 0 bases, and 1 base lay outside the gene matches. The CDR3 sequence is CASSESGTGGGYTF. CDR3 bases: TGCGCCAGCAGTGAGTCCGGGACAGGGGGCGGCTACACCTTC.

V usage is TRBV6-5 and J usage is TRBJ2-2; D unresolved. The CDR3 is 15 amino acids. Germline V gene data show CDR1 as MNHEY and CDR2 as SVGAGI. V shed 0 bases and J shed 4 bases, with 9 bases lying between them. In DNA, the CDR3 is TGTGCCAGCAGTTACTCGATCACGGGCACCGGGGAGCTGTTTTTT. Amino acids: CASSYSITGTGELFF.

The chain recombines TRBV7-9 with TRBJ2-2; 8 positions agree with TRBD2. The trim removed 5 bases at V and 6 bases at J, leaving 5 bases unmatched. The CDR3 is 14 amino acids. Germline V gene data show CDR1 as SEHNR and CDR2 as FQNEAQ (reference sequence). The CDR3 DNA reads TGTGCCAGCAGCCGAGCGGGAGCGTCCGGGGAGCTGTTTTTT. This gives the protein CASSRAGASGELFF.

V usage is TRBV7-2 and J usage is TRBJ1-1; D is unclear. Germline CDR1 reads SGHTA; CDR2 reads FQGNSA. This CDR3 is built from 15 residues. Trimming cost V 3 bases and J 4 bases, with 15 bases left between them. The CDR3 sequence: CASSFSGPRVTEAFF. For the CDR3, the DNA is TGTGCCAGCAGCTTTTCCGGGCCGAGGGTCACTGAAGCTTTCTTT. Filled out from reference TRBV7-2 and TRBJ1-1, the complete variable domain reads GAGVSQSPSNKVTEKGKDVELRCDPISGHTALYWYRQSLGQGLEFLIYFQGNSAPDKSGLPSDRFSAERTGGSVSTLTIQRTQQEDSAVYLCASSFSGPRVTEAFFGQGTRLTVV.

This clone occurred a few times. This chain connects TRBV6-5 to TRBJ1-1, with D unresolved. There are 13 residues in the CDR3. Germline loops: CDR1 MNHEY, CDR2 SVGAGI. With 0 bases removed from V and 1 base from J, the gap between germline ends came to 3 bases. The CDR3, as DNA: TGTGCCAGCAGTTACTCGCAGAACACTGAAGCTTTCTTT. Its translation: CASSYSQNTEAFF.

This rearrangement joins TRBV2 to TRBJ1-5; perhaps TRBD1 as D (5 bases). CDR1 SNHLY and CDR2 FYNNEI come from the germline V gene. V was shortened by 5 bases and J by 0 bases, with 8 bases between the two germline ends. CDR3 length equals 14 residues. The CDR3 DNA reads TGTGCCAGCAGTAGACAGTATAGCAATCAGCCCCAGCATTTT. Translated, it gives CASSRQYSNQPQHF.

This chain joins TRBV6-1 and TRBJ2-4; a possible D gene is TRBD1 (5 bases). This CDR3 contains 12 residues. Deletions cut 2 bases from V and 9 bases from J, with 8 bases between. Germline CDR1 and CDR2: MNHNS and SASEGT. The CDR3 DNA sequence: TGTGCCAGCAGTGAACCCCAGGGCATTCAGTACTTC. Its translation is CASSEPQGIQYF.

In nucleotides, the CDR3 is TGTGCCAGCTCACCAAAAGGACAGGGGGCGATTCTTCACACTGAAGCTTTCTTT. This codes for CASSPKGQGAILHTEAFF. The chain has TRBV18 and TRBJ1-1; TRBD1 matches at 11 bases. CDR1 is KGHSH, CDR2 LQKENI, per germline. Unmatched junction bases numbered 11, after V lost 2 bases and J lost 3 bases. CDR3 length: 18 amino acids.

This clone is a singleton in its sample. J is TRBJ1-1 and V is TRBV7-2; 8 positions match TRBD1. The V gene's germline CDR1 is SGHTA and CDR2 FQGNSA. Trimming removed 1 base from V and 6 bases from J; junction bases left unmatched: 4. This CDR3 comprises 14 residues. CDR3 residues: CASSLGGTGAEAFF. CDR3 in DNA: TGTGCCAGCAGCTTAGGGGGGACAGGAGCTGAAGCTTTCTTT.

V and J are TRBV30 and TRBJ1-6, with D tentatively TRBD1 (5 bases). Trimming took off 1 base at V and 9 bases at J, with 16 bases between the two ends. In germline, CDR1 is GTSNPN, CDR2 SVGIG (reference sequence). The CDR3 loop spans 15 amino acids. The CDR3 DNA follows: TGTGCCTGGAGTGCACCCGGGACCGGGATTTCACCCCTCCACTTT. This translates into CAWSAPGTGISPLHF.

The genes are TRBV14 and TRBJ1-2; D not certain. The CDR3 runs 13 residues. Germline V gives CDR1 SGHDN, CDR2 FVKESK. V was cut by 1 base and J by 2 bases, with 5 bases left in between. The CDR3 DNA reads as TGTGCCAGCAGCCAAGGGGTGAACTATGGCTACACCTTC. Translation gives CASSQGVNYGYTF.

The V and J genes are TRBV5-6 and TRBJ1-1; 8 bases are shared with TRBD1. The CDR3 loop spans 13 amino acids. Germline V gene lookup returns CDR1 SGHDT and CDR2 YYEEEE. Losses at the gene ends were 1 base for V and 11 bases for J; bases not matched to a gene: 7. This CDR3 reads CASSLSGGEYAFF. The CDR3, as DNA: TGTGCCAGCAGCTTGTCAGGGGGCGAATATGCTTTCTTT.

This chain connects TRBV7-6 to TRBJ2-3; 7 bases align to TRBD2. This CDR3 is 16 amino acids long. The germline V gene encodes CDR1 SGHVS and CDR2 FNYEAQ. With V trimmed by 1 base and J by 5 bases, 9 bases remained unmatched. The CDR3 reads CASSLGGRARVDTQYF. The DNA of the CDR3 is TGTGCCAGCAGCTTAGGTGGGAGGGCACGCGTAGATACGCAGTATTTT.

V usage is TRBV5-5 and J usage is TRBJ2-2; 7 bases are shared with TRBD2. This CDR3 is 16 amino acids long. CDR1 is SGHKS and CDR2 is YYEKEE in the germline V gene (reference sequence). V shed 0 bases, J shed 2 bases, and the junction held 4 bases outside the gene matches. The CDR3 bases are TGTGCCAGCAGCTTGGATCTAGCGGCAAACACCGGGGAGCTGTTTTTT. It is translated as CASSLDLAANTGELFF.

J is TRBJ2-2 and V is TRBV7-7, with 7 positions matching TRBD2. The germline V gene has CDR1 SSHAT and CDR2 FNYEAQ (reference sequence). Trimming cost V 5 bases and J 2 bases; bases outside gene matches: 5. The CDR3 is made up of 15 amino acids. The CDR3 DNA reads as TGTGCCAGCAGCCCGCTAGCGGCAAACACCGGGGAGCTGTTTTTT. Amino acids: CASSPLAANTGELFF.

The V call is TRBV2, the J call TRBJ2-5; TRBD2 matches at 9 bases. Trimming cost V 2 bases and J 4 bases; bases outside gene matches: 11. There are 17 residues in the CDR3. CDR1 SNHLY and CDR2 FYNNEI come from the germline V gene. The CDR3 loop reads CASSEISGGPLRETQYF. The CDR3, as DNA: TGTGCCAGCAGTGAAATTAGCGGGGGACCCCTAAGAGAGACCCAGTACTTC.

This chain joins TRBV19 and TRBJ2-7, with 11 bases matching TRBD2. V shed 5 bases, J shed 4 bases, and the junction held 7 bases outside the gene matches. The germline V gene has CDR1 LNHDA and CDR2 SQIVND (reference sequence). This CDR3 has 15 amino acids. The CDR3 sequence: CASSPQLAGAYEQYF. CDR3 in DNA: TGTGCCAGTAGTCCACAACTAGCGGGAGCATACGAGCAGTACTTC.

The chain has TRBV4-2 and TRBJ2-2, with TRBD1 as a possible D gene (6 bases). The V end lost 0 bases, the J end lost 4 bases, and 12 bases lay between the germline ends. Germline V lookup: CDR1 LGHNA, CDR2 YNFKEQ. The length of the CDR3 is 16 residues. For the CDR3, the DNA is TGTGCCAGCAGCCAAGAACCGGGACAAGTCACCGGGGAGCTGTTTTTT. Its protein product is CASSQEPGQVTGELFF.

The J gene is TRBJ2-1, the V gene TRBV5-1; TRBD2 matches 10 bases. The CDR3 covers 16 residues. V was clipped by 5 bases and J by 8 bases; unmatched bases: 13. The germline V gene encodes CDR1 SGHRS and CDR2 YFSETQ. As DNA, the CDR3 is TGCGCCAGCAGTCACAGGGTTAGCGGGAGGTTCGATGAGCAGTTCTTC. This encodes CASSHRVSGRFDEQFF.

V usage is TRBV19 and J usage is TRBJ1-5; maybe TRBD1 (5 bases). Germline loops: CDR1 LNHDA, CDR2 SQIVND (reference sequence). Trimming removed 6 bases at V and 0 bases at J, with 18 bases between. The CDR3 is made up of 17 amino acids. CDR3 region: CASRPGRTFYSNQPQHF. CDR3 nucleotide sequence: TGTGCCAGTAGGCCGGGACGGACCTTTTATAGCAATCAGCCCCAGCATTTT. The full variable domain, rest sourced from reference TRBV19 and TRBJ1-5, is DGGITQSPKYLFRKEGQNVTLSCEQNLNHDAMYWYRQDPGQGLRLIYYSQIVNDFQKGDIAEGYSVSREKKESFPLTVTSAQKNPTAFYLCASRPGRTFYSNQPQHFGDGTRLSIL.

The J gene is TRBJ2-3, the V gene TRBV11-3, with unresolved D. CDR3 length: 12 residues. V lost 1 base and J lost 5, with 4 bases in between. Germline V lookup: CDR1 SGHNT, CDR2 YENEEA. The CDR3 sequence: CASSLGQDTQYF. In DNA form, the CDR3 reads TGTGCCAGCAGCTTAGGGCAAGATACGCAGTATTTT.

The V and J genes are TRBV3-1 (or the pseudogene TRBV3-2) and TRBJ2-3; no clear D. Germline loops: CDR1 LGHDT, CDR2 YNNKEL (reference sequence). The V end lost 0 bases, the J end lost 0 bases, and 10 bases lay between the germline ends. The CDR3 spans 16 residues. CDR3 amino acids: CASSQDSASSTDTQYF. CDR3 in DNA: TGTGCCAGCAGCCAAGACAGTGCCAGCAGCACAGATACGCAGTATTTT.

Remarks on this clone: At one end the junction does not follow the germline gene, possibly because of a read error. The V and J genes are TRBV28 and TRBJ2-7; weak D call: TRBD2 (5 bases). This CDR3 spans 16 amino acids. Germline V gives CDR1 MDHEN, CDR2 SYDVKM. CDR3 loop: CASSATRADLSHEQYF. In DNA form, the CDR3 reads TGTGCCAGCAGTGCAACTAGGGCAGACCTCTCCCACGAGCAGTACTTC. Combining the CDR3 with reference TRBV28 and TRBJ2-7 gives the whole variable domain DVKVTQSSRYLVKRTGEKVFLECVQDMDHENMFWYRQDPGLGLRLIYFSYDVKMKEKGDIPEGYSVSREKKERFSLILESASTNQTSMYLCASSATRADLSHEQYFGPGTRLTVT.

The chain recombines TRBV6-1 with TRBJ2-1; no definite D call. The CDR3 spans 14 residues. The ends were cut back, 1 base at V and 9 bases at J, with 13 bases in the middle. Germline CDR1 is MNHNS and CDR2 is SASEGT. The CDR3 DNA reads as TGTGCCAGCAGTGAAGTGGATTACCTTAGTGAGCAGTTCTTC. It codes for CASSEVDYLSEQFF.

The V gene is TRBV3-1 (or the pseudogene TRBV3-2), the J gene TRBJ1-2; tentatively, D is TRBD1 (5 bases). With 0 bases removed from V and 12 bases from J, the gap between germline ends came to 14 bases. The CDR3 contains 13 residues. CDR1 is LGHDT, CDR2 YNNKEL, per germline (reference sequence). The CDR3 DNA follows: TGTGCCAGCAGCCAAGATCGGGGCAGGGCGGACACCTTC. Translating it yields CASSQDRGRADTF.

The J gene is TRBJ1-1, the V gene TRBV14; no clear D gene. V gave up 3 bases and J gave up 6 bases, with 26 bases separating them. Germline CDR1 and CDR2: SGHDN and FVKESK. The CDR3 contains 18 residues. DNA for the CDR3: TGTGCCAGCAGCCAGAGTATCTACACCGGAGCAAGGATCCCTGAAGCTTTCTTT. Protein: CASSQSIYTGARIPEAFF.